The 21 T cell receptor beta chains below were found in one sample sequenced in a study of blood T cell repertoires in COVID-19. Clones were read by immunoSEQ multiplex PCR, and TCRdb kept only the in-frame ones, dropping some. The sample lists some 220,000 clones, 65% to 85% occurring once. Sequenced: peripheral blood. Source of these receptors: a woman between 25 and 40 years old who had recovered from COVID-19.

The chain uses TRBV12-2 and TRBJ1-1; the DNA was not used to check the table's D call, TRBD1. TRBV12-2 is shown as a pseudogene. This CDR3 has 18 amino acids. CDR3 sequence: CASRAFTSGQNMNTEAFF. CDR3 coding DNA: TGTGCAAGTCGCGCCTTCACCTCGGGACAGAACATGAACACTGAAGCTTTCTTT.

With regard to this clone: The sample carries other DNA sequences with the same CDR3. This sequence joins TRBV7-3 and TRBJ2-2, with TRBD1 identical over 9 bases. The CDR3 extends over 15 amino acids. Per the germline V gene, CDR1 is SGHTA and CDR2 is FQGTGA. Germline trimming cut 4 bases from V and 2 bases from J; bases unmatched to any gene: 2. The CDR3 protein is CASSSQGANTGELFF. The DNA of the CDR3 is TGTGCCAGCAGCTCACAGGGGGCAAACACCGGGGAGCTGTTTTTT.

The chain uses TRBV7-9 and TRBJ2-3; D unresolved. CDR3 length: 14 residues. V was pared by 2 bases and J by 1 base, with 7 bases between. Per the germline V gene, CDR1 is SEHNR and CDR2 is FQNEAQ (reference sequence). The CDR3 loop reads CASSLSAGTDTQYF. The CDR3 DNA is TGTGCCAGCAGCTTAAGTGCAGGCACAGATACGCAGTATTTT.

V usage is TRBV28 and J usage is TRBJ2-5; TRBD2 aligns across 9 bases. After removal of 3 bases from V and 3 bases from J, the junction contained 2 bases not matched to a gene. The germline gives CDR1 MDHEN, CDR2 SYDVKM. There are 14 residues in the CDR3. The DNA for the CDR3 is TGTGCCAGCAGTTTGCCTAGCGGGGAAGAGACCCAGTACTTC. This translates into CASSLPSGEETQYF. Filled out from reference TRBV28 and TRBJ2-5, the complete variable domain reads DVKVTQSSRYLVKRTGEKVFLECVQDMDHENMFWYRQDPGLGLRLIYFSYDVKMKEKGDIPEGYSVSREKKERFSLILESASTNQTSMYLCASSLPSGEETQYFGPGTRLLVL.

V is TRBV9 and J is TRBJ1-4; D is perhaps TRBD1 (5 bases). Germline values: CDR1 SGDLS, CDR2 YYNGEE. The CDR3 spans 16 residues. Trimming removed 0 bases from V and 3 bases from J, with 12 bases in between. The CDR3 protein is CASSVAGTIANEKLFF. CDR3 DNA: TGTGCCAGCAGCGTAGCTGGGACTATCGCTAATGAAAAACTGTTTTTT.

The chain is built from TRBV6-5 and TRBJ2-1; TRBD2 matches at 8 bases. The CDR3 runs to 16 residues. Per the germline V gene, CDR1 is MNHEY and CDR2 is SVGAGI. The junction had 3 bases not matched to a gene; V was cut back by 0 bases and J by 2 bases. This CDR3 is CASSYSATSAYNEQFF. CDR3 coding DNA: TGTGCCAGCAGTTACTCGGCGACTAGCGCCTACAATGAGCAGTTCTTC.

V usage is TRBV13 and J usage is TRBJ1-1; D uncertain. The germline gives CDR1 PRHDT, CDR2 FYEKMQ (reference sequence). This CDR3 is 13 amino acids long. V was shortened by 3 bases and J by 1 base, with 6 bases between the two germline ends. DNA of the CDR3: TGTGCCAGCAGCTTCGGGAAGAACACTGAAGCTTTCTTT. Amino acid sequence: CASSFGKNTEAFF.

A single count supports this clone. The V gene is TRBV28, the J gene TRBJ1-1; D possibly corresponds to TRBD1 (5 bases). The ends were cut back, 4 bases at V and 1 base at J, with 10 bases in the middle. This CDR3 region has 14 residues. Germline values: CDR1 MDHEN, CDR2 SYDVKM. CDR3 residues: CASSSFTGNTEAFF. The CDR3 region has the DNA TGTGCCAGCAGTTCCTTCACAGGGAACACTGAAGCTTTCTTT.

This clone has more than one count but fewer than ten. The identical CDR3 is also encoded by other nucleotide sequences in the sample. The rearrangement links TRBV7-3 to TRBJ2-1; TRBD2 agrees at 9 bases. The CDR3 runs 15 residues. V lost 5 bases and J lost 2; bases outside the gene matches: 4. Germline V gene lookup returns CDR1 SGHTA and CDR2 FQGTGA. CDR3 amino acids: CASSPSSGAYNEQFF. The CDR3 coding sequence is TGTGCCAGCAGCCCCTCTAGCGGGGCCTACAATGAGCAGTTCTTC.

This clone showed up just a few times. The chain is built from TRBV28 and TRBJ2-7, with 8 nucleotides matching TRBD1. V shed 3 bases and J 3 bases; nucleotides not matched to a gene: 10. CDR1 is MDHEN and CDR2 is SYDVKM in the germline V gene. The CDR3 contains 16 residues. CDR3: CASSFPGQGNGYEQYF. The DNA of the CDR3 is TGTGCCAGCAGTTTTCCCGGACAGGGAAACGGCTACGAGCAGTACTTC.

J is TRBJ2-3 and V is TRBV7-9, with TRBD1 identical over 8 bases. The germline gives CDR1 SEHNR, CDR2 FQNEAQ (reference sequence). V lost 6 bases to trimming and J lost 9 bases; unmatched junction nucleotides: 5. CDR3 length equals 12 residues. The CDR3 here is CASSPQGETQYF. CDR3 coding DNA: TGTGCCAGCAGTCCACAGGGGGAGACGCAGTATTTT.

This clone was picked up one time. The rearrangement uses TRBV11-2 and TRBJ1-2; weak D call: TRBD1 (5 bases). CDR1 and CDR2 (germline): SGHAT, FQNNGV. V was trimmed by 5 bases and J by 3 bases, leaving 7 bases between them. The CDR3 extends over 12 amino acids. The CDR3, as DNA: TGTGCCAGCAGCGACAGCTACTATGGCTACACCTTC. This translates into CASSDSYYGYTF.

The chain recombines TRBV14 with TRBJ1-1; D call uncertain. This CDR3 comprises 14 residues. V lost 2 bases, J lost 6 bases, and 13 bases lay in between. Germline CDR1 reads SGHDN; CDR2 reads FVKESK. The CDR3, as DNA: TGTGCCAGCAGCCAACGGGGTTTTTCCGCTGAAGCTTTCTTT. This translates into CASSQRGFSAEAFF.

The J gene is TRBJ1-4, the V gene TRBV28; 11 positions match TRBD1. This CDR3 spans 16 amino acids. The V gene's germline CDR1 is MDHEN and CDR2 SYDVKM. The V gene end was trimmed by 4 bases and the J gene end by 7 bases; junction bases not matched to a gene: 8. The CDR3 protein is CASSSGQGALGEKLFF. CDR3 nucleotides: TGTGCCAGCAGTTCCGGACAGGGGGCGCTCGGTGAAAAACTGTTTTTT.

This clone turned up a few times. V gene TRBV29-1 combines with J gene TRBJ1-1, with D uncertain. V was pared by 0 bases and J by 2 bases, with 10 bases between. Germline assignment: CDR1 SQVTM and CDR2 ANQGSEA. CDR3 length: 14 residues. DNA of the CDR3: TGCAGCGTTGAAGAGGCACGGGGAAACACTGAAGCTTTCTTT. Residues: CSVEEARGNTEAFF.

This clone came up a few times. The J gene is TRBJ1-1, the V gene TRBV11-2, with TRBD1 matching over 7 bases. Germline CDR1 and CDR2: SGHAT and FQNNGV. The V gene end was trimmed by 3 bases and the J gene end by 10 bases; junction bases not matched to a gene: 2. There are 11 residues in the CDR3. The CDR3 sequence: CASSLNRGAFF. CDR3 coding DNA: TGTGCCAGCAGCTTGAACAGGGGAGCTTTCTTT.

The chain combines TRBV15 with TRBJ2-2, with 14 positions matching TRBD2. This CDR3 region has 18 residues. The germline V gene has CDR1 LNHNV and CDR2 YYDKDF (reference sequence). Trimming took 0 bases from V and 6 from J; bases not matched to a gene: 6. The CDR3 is CATSREPGLAGVAGELFF. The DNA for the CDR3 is TGTGCCACCAGCAGAGAACCGGGACTAGCGGGAGTTGCCGGGGAGCTGTTTTTT.

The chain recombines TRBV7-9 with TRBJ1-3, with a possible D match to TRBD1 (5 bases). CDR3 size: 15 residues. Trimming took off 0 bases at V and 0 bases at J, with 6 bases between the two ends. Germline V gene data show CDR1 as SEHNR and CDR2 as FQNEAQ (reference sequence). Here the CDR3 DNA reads TGTGCCAGCAGCTTAGCGGGGGGCTCTGGAAACACCATATATTTT. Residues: CASSLAGGSGNTIYF.

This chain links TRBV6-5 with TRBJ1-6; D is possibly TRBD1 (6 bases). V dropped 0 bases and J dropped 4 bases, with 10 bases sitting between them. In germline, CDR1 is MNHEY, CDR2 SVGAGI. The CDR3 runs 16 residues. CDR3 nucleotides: TGTGCCAGCAGTTACTCAGGGCAGGGGTATAATTCACCCCTCCACTTT. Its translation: CASSYSGQGYNSPLHF.

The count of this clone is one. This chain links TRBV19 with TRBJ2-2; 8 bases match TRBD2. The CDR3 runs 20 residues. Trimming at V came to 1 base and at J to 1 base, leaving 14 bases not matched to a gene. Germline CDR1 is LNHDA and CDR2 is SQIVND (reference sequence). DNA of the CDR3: TGTGCCAGTAGTATAGTTCGGGGTGGCGGGAGGTTCGTGAACACCGGGGAGCTGTTTTTT. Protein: CASSIVRGGGRFVNTGELFF.

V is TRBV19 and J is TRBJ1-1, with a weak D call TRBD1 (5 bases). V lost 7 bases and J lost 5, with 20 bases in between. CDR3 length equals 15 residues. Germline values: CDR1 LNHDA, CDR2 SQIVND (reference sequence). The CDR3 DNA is TGTGCCAGTACCTCCCGCGGGGCGCCTAAAACTGAAGCTTTCTTT. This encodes CASTSRGAPKTEAFF.